A single sample is the source of the 30 T cell receptor beta chains below, sequenced in a study of blood T cell repertoires in COVID-19. The method was immunoSEQ multiplex PCR; TCRdb's version includes in-frame clones alone and lacks a portion of them. The sample has some 290,000 clones, approximately 87% seen once. The sequenced sample was peripheral blood. These receptors were collected from a man between 60 and 75 years old who had recovered from COVID-19.

The chain uses TRBV5-1 and TRBJ1-3; a weak D match, TRBD1 (6 bases). Per germline, CDR1 SGHRS and CDR2 YFSETQ. This CDR3 has 15 amino acids. Trimming cost V 4 bases and J 2 bases, with 13 bases left between them. The CDR3 sequence: CASSGRDRPGNTIYF. CDR3 DNA sequence: TGCGCCAGCAGCGGGCGCGACAGGCCTGGAAACACCATATATTTT.

This chain links TRBV10-3 with TRBJ1-1, with 7 bases aligning to TRBD1. Germline trimming cut 10 bases from V and 3 bases from J; bases unmatched to any gene: 11. The CDR3 runs to 14 residues. The V gene's germline CDR1 is ENHRY and CDR2 SYGVKD. CDR3 coding DNA: TGTGCCACCGGGACAGCTGGAACCTACACTGAAGCTTTCTTT. It translates to CATGTAGTYTEAFF.

The chain recombines TRBV7-9 with TRBJ2-1; 9 nucleotides align to TRBD1. This CDR3 has 15 residues. V dropped 2 bases and J dropped 8; count of bases not matched to a gene: 7. Germline V gene lookup returns CDR1 SEHNR and CDR2 FQNEAQ (reference sequence). The CDR3, as DNA: TGTGCCAGCAGCTTATCTGGGACAGGGTCCCATGAGCAGTTCTTC. Encoded protein: CASSLSGTGSHEQFF.

This chain links TRBV5-8 with TRBJ1-1; D is ambiguous. The germline V and J ends were trimmed by 2 bases and 2 bases, with 7 bases remaining between them. CDR1 is SGHTS and CDR2 is YDEGEE in the germline V gene. The CDR3 runs 13 residues. The CDR3 region is CASSLVSNTEAFF. The CDR3 nucleotides are TGTGCCAGCAGCTTAGTCAGTAACACTGAAGCTTTCTTT.

The chain combines TRBV5-4 with TRBJ1-2; tentatively, D is TRBD1 (5 bases). The CDR3 runs 14 residues. The V end was cut by 1 base, the J end by 4 bases, with 11 bases between. The germline gives CDR1 SGHNT, CDR2 YYREEE (reference sequence). CDR3 bases: TGTGCCAGCAGCTTGAGGCAGGGTCCCTATGGCTACACCTTC. This translates into CASSLRQGPYGYTF.

This sequence joins TRBV2 and TRBJ2-1; no firm D call. This CDR3 is 17 amino acids long. Germline loops: CDR1 SNHLY, CDR2 FYNNEI. The V gene lost 2 bases and the J gene lost 2 bases, with 16 bases spanning the gap. The CDR3 protein is CASSENPMVGPYNEQFF. The CDR3, as DNA: TGTGCCAGCAGTGAAAATCCCATGGTGGGCCCCTACAATGAGCAGTTCTTC.

This clone appeared once. The V and J genes are TRBV4-2 and TRBJ2-3, with 9 bases identical to TRBD2. CDR1 is LGHNA and CDR2 is YNFKEQ in the germline V gene. The CDR3 sequence is 18 residues long. J was trimmed by 4 bases and V by 0 bases; bases with no gene match: 11. The CDR3 DNA sequence: TGTGCCAGCAGCCAAGATCGTAGCCTAGCGGGATTGGCAGATACGCAGTATTTT. It encodes CASSQDRSLAGLADTQYF.

V and J are TRBV5-1 and TRBJ1-5; perhaps TRBD1 as D (6 bases). Per germline, CDR1 SGHRS and CDR2 YFSETQ. V was cut by 0 bases and J by 2 bases, with 9 bases left in between. CDR3 length equals 15 residues. The CDR3 sequence is CASSLAGDRNQPQHF. CDR3 sequence (DNA): TGCGCCAGCAGCTTGGCAGGGGACCGCAATCAGCCCCAGCATTTT. Full variable domain (missing parts from reference TRBV5-1 and TRBJ1-5): KAGVTQTPRYLIKTRGQQVTLSCSPISGHRSVSWYQQTPGQGLQFLFEYFSETQRNKGNFPGRFSGRQFSNSRSEMNVSTLELGDSALYLCASSLAGDRNQPQHFGDGTRLSIL.

The chain carries TRBV5-1 and TRBJ2-7; 7 bases are a match to TRBD1. CDR1 is SGHRS, CDR2 YFSETQ, per germline. This CDR3 contains 16 residues. With V trimmed by 0 bases and J by 2 bases, 8 bases remained unmatched. In DNA form, the CDR3 reads TGCGCCAGCAGCTTGGATTCAGGGGGTCTCCCCTACGAGCAGTACTTC. This encodes CASSLDSGGLPYEQYF.

V and J are TRBV2 and TRBJ1-5; TRBD1 aligns across 8 bases. Trimming took 7 bases from V and 6 from J; bases not matched to a gene: 8. CDR1 and CDR2 (germline): SNHLY, FYNNEI. The CDR3 spans 14 residues. In nucleotides, the CDR3 is TGTGCCAGCACCGGACAGGGAGGGAGTCAGCCCCAGCATTTT. This translates into CASTGQGGSQPQHF.

The rearrangement joins TRBV19 to TRBJ1-6; D is unclear. CDR1 and CDR2 (germline): LNHDA, SQIVND (reference sequence). V shed 4 bases and J shed 8 bases, with 12 bases lying between them. The CDR3 covers 14 residues. Here the CDR3 reads CASSSGSRDSPLHF. DNA of the CDR3: TGTGCCAGTAGTAGTGGGTCGAGGGATTCACCCCTCCACTTT.

The chain links TRBV7-8 to TRBJ2-1; TRBD2 matches 7 bases. This CDR3 region has 16 residues. The germline V gene has CDR1 SGHVS and CDR2 FQNEAQ. Trimming at V came to 5 bases and at J to 0 bases, leaving 7 bases not matched to a gene. The CDR3 DNA sequence: TGTGCCAGCAGCACCGTTAGCGGGTACTCCTACAATGAGCAGTTCTTC. As protein: CASSTVSGYSYNEQFF.

The rearrangement links TRBV29-1 to TRBJ2-3; D might be TRBD1 (6 bases). Germline V gives CDR1 SQVTM, CDR2 ANQGSEA. This CDR3 region has 16 residues. Trimming took 2 bases from V and 3 from J, leaving 18 bases between them. The CDR3 region has the DNA TGCAGCGTTGAACCCCTGGACAGCAGGGGAACAGATACGCAGTATTTT. It yields the protein CSVEPLDSRGTDTQYF.

The CDR3 loop is CTSSPPDRDYGYTF. As DNA, the CDR3 is TGCACCAGCAGCCCACCGGACAGAGACTATGGCTACACCTTC. The chain recombines TRBV1 with TRBJ1-2; the table's D call of TRBD1 was not tested on the DNA. TRBV1 is a pseudogene. This CDR3 contains 14 residues.

CDR3 in amino acids: CASSLSGTGGVNTGELFF. Here the CDR3 DNA reads TGTGCCAGCAGTTTATCTGGGACAGGGGGCGTGAACACCGGGGAGCTGTTTTTT. The chain recombines TRBV27 with TRBJ2-2, with 12 bases fitting TRBD1. Germline V gene data show CDR1 as MNHEY and CDR2 as SMNVEV (reference sequence). The CDR3 loop spans 18 amino acids. With V trimmed by 0 bases and J by 1 base, 3 bases remained unmatched.

This clone appeared once. This chain joins TRBV14 and TRBJ1-4; 7 bases map to TRBD1. V was clipped by 6 bases and J by 8 bases; unmatched bases: 12. The CDR3 consists of 15 residues. The germline V gene has CDR1 SGHDN and CDR2 FVKESK. The CDR3 loop is CASSQTTGFYEKLFF. The CDR3 DNA sequence: TGTGCCAGCAGTCAAACGACAGGGTTTTACGAAAAACTGTTTTTT.

The chain couples TRBV18 to TRBJ2-3, with D possibly matching TRBD1 (6 bases). The CDR3 has 14 amino acids. Trimming cost V 1 base and J 6 bases, with 11 bases left between them. CDR1 is KGHSH, CDR2 LQKENI, per germline. CDR3 sequence reads: CASSPQGDPDTQYF. The CDR3 DNA reads TGTGCCAGCTCACCACAGGGGGACCCGGATACGCAGTATTTT.

This chain links TRBV28 with TRBJ1-5, with 10 bases fitting TRBD1. Looked up from germline, CDR1 is MDHEN and CDR2 is SYDVKM. V dropped 6 bases and J dropped 5; count of bases not matched to a gene: 7. This CDR3 spans 15 amino acids. For the CDR3, the DNA is TGTGCCAGCAGCGCACCCGGGACAGGGGATCAGCCCCAGCATTTT. Translated: CASSAPGTGDQPQHF.

The rearrangement links TRBV7-6 to TRBJ2-1; possibly TRBD2 for D (6 bases). This CDR3 has 15 residues. Trimming cost V 4 bases and J 0 bases, with 10 bases left between them. From germline, CDR1 is SGHVS and CDR2 FNYEAQ. The CDR3 region has the DNA TGTGCCAGCAGCTCTGGAGGGGCCTCCTACAATGAGCAGTTCTTC. Translating it yields CASSSGGASYNEQFF.

CDR3 DNA sequence: TGTGCCAGCAGCTTAACCCGGACAGGGGAAGCTTTCTTT. Translated, it gives CASSLTRTGEAFF. The rearrangement links TRBV7-3 to TRBJ1-1, with 8 nucleotides matching TRBD1. This CDR3 is 13 amino acids long. Germline lookup yields CDR1 SGHTA and CDR2 FQGTGA. With V trimmed by 0 bases and J by 8 bases, 2 bases remained unmatched.

V is TRBV6-5 and J is TRBJ1-2, with D possibly being TRBD1 (5 bases). Trimming shortened V by 4 bases and J by 8 bases, and 17 bases separated the two germline ends. Per the germline V gene, CDR1 is MNHEY and CDR2 is SVGAGI. The CDR3 runs 14 residues. The CDR3 loop is CASSSGGWPGGYTF. DNA for the CDR3: TGTGCCAGCAGTTCGGGGGGGTGGCCCGGGGGCTACACCTTC.

This chain connects TRBV29-1 to TRBJ1-2, with D possibly TRBD1 on 6 matching bases. The ends were cut back, 8 bases at V and 1 base at J, with 23 bases in the middle. Looked up from germline, CDR1 is SQVTM and CDR2 is ANQGSEA. The CDR3 has 16 residues. The CDR3 region has the DNA TGCAGCCCAAAAATCAGGGGACAAGGTTTTAACTATGGCTACACCTTC. Its protein product is CSPKIRGQGFNYGYTF. Variable domain in full (rest from reference TRBV29-1 and TRBJ1-2): SAVISQKPSRDICQRGTSLTIQCQVDSQVTMMFWYRQQPGQSLTLIATANQGSEATYESGFVIDKFPISRPNLTFSTLTVSNMSPEDSSIYLCSPKIRGQGFNYGYTFGSGTRLTVV.

The chain links TRBV24-1 to TRBJ2-1, with a tentative D call TRBD1 (7 bases). Germline values: CDR1 KGHDR, CDR2 SFDVKD. This CDR3 is 14 amino acids long. Trimming removed 3 bases at V and 8 bases at J, with 13 bases between. The CDR3 protein is CATSDQGGRDEQFF. CDR3 coding DNA: TGTGCCACCAGTGATCAGGGGGGAAGGGATGAGCAGTTCTTC.

J is TRBJ1-2 and V is TRBV7-9; the match to TRBD1 covers 7 bases. Trimming took 2 bases from V and 1 from J; bases not matched to a gene: 4. The CDR3 runs to 15 residues. Germline CDR1 is SEHNR and CDR2 is FQNEAQ (reference sequence). CDR3: CASSLWDRGNYGYTF. The CDR3 DNA sequence: TGTGCCAGCAGCTTATGGGACAGAGGTAACTATGGCTACACCTTC.

The rearrangement joins TRBV18 to TRBJ2-2; D might be TRBD1 (6 bases). Germline CDR1 and CDR2: KGHSH and LQKENI. V dropped 2 bases and J dropped 0 bases, with 13 bases sitting between them. The CDR3 contains 17 residues. The CDR3 spells CASSPTIWTANTGELFF. In nucleotides, the CDR3 is TGTGCCAGCTCACCAACCATATGGACAGCGAACACCGGGGAGCTGTTTTTT. Based on the CDR3 plus reference TRBV18 and TRBJ2-2, the full variable domain is NAGVMQNPRHLVRRRGQEARLRCSPMKGHSHVYWYRQLPEEGLKFMVYLQKENIIDESGMPKERFSAEFPKEGPSILRIQQVVRGDSAAYFCASSPTIWTANTGELFFGEGSRLTVL.

The genes are TRBV30 and TRBJ2-1, with D possibly TRBD1 on 6 matching bases. This CDR3 region has 12 residues. The V gene's germline CDR1 is GTSNPN and CDR2 SVGIG (reference sequence). V lost 0 bases to trimming and J lost 13 bases, with 13 bases between them. The CDR3: CAWSVKLGTQFF. CDR3 bases: TGTGCCTGGAGTGTAAAGTTGGGGACACAGTTCTTC.

The J gene is TRBJ2-4, the V gene TRBV21-1; no check of the table's D call, TRBD2, against the DNA was made. TRBV21-1 is described as a pseudogene. The CDR3 totals 16 residues. The CDR3 reads CASSKGPQTTKNIQYF. DNA of the CDR3: TGTGCCAGCAGCAAAGGCCCACAGACTACCAAAAACATTCAGTACTTC.

This chain uses TRBV5-6 with TRBJ1-1; 7 nucleotides agree with TRBD1. Germline loops: CDR1 SGHDT, CDR2 YYEEEE. This CDR3 comprises 16 residues. The ends lost 4 bases at V and 4 bases at J; junction bases unmatched: 13. CDR3 nucleotide sequence: TGTGCCAGCAGCCCCCGGGGACAGCGGGTAGGCACTGAAGCTTTCTTT. Its protein product is CASSPRGQRVGTEAFF.

The chain recombines TRBV7-4 with TRBJ2-7; tentative D call: TRBD2 (5 bases). The CDR3 has 17 residues. Trimming removed 5 bases from V and 0 bases from J, with 20 bases in between. Germline V lookup: CDR1 SGHVT, CDR2 SQSDAQ. Here the CDR3 reads CASSHGGSRANSYEQYF. The CDR3, as DNA: TGTGCCAGCAGCCATGGAGGTTCGCGGGCCAACTCCTACGAGCAGTACTTC.

A few counts support this clone. This chain uses TRBV12-3 or TRBV12-4 with TRBJ2-2; no clear D. The germline V and J ends were trimmed by 6 bases and 7 bases, with 6 bases remaining between them. The CDR3 runs 11 residues. The CDR3 coding sequence is TGTGCCAGCAGGGGCCTCGGGGAGCTGTTTTTT. It is translated as CASRGLGELFF.